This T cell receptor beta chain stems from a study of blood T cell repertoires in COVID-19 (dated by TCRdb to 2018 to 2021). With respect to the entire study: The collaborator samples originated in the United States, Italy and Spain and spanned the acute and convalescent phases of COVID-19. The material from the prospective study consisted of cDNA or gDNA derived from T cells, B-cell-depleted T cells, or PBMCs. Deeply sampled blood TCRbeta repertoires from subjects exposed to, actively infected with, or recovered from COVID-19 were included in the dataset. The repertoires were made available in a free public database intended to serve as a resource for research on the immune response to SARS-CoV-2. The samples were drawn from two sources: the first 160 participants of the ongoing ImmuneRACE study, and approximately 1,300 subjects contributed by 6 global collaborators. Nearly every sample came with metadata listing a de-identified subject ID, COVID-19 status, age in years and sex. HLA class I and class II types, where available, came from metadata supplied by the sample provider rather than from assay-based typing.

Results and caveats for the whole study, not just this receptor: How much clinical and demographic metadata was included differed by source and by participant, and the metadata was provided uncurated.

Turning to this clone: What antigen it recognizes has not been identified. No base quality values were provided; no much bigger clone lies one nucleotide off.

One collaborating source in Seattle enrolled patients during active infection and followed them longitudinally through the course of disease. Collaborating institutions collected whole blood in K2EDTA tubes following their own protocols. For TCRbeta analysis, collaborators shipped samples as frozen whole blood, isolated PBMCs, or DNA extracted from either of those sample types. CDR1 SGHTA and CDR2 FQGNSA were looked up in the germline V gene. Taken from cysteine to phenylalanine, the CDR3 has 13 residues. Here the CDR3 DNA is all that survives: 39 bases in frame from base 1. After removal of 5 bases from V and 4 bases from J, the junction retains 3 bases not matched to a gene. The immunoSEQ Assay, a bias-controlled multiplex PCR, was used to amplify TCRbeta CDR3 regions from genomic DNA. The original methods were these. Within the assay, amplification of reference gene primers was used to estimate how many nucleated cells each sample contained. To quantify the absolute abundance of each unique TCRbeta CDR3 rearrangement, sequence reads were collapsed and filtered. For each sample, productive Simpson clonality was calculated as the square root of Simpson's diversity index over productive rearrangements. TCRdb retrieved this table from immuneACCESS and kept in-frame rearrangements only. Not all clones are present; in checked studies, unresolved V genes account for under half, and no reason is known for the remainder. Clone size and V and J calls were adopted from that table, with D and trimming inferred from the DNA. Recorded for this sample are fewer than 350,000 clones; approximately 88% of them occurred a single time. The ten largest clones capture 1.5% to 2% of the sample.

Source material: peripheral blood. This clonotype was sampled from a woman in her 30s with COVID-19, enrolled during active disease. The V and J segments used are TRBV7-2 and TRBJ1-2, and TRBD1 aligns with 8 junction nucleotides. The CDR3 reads CASSTTGGYGYTF. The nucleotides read TGTGCCAGCAGCACCACAGGGGGCTATGGCTACACCTTC.